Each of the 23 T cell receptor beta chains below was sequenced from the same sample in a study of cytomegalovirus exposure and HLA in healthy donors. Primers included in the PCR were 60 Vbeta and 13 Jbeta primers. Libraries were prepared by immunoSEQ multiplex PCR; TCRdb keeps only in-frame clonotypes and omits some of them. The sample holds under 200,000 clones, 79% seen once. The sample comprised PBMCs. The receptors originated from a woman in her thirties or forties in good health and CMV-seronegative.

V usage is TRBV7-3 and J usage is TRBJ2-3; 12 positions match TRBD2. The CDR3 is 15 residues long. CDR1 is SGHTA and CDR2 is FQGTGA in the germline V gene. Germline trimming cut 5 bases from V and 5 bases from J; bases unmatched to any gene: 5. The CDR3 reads CASSQGTSGRDTQYF. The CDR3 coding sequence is TGTGCCAGCAGCCAAGGGACTAGCGGGCGAGATACGCAGTATTTT.

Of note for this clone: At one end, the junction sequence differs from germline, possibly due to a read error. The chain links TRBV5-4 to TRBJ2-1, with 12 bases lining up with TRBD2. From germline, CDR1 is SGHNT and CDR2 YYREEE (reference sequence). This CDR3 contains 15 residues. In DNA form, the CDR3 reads TGTGCCAGCACCTTGACTAGCGGGAGCTACAATGAGCAGTTCTTC. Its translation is CASTLTSGSYNEQFF.

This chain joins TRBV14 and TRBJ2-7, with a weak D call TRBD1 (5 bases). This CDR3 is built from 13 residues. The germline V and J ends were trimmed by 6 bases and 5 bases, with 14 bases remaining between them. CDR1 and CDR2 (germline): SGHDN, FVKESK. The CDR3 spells CASRPAAGNEQYF. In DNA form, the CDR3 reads TGTGCCAGCAGGCCGGCGGCAGGGAACGAGCAGTACTTC.

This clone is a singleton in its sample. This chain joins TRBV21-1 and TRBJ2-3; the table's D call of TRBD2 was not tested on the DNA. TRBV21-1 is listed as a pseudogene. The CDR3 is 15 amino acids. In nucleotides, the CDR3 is TGTGCCAGCAGCAGGAGCTCTAGCAGCACAGATACGCAGTATTTT. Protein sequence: CASSRSSSSTDTQYF.

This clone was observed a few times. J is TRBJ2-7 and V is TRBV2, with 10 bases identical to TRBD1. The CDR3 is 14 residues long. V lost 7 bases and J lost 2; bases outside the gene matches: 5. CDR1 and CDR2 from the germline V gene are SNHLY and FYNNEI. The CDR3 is CASTQGQGPYEQYF. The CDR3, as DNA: TGTGCCAGCACCCAGGGACAGGGGCCCTACGAGCAGTACTTC.

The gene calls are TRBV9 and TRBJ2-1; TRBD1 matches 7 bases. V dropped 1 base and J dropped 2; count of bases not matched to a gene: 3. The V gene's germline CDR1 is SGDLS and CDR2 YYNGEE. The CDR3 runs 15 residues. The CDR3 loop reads CASSVSQGAYNEQFF. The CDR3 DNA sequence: TGTGCCAGCAGCGTAAGCCAGGGGGCCTACAATGAGCAGTTCTTC. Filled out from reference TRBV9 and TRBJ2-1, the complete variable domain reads DSGVTQTPKHLITATGQRVTLRCSPRSGDLSVYWYQQSLDQGLQFLIQYYNGEERAKGNILERFSAQQFPDLHSELNLSSLELGDSALYFCASSVSQGAYNEQFFGPGTRLTVL.

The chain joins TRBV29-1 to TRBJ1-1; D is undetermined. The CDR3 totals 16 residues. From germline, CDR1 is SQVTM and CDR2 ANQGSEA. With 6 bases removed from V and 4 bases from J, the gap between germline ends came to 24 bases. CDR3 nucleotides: TGCAGCGTCGACCCAATGACGGGTCGGGGTGTCACTGAAGCTTTCTTT. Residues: CSVDPMTGRGVTEAFF.

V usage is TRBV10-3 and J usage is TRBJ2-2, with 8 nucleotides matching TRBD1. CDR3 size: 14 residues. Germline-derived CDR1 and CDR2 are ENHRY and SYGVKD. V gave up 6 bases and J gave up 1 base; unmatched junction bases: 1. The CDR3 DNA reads TGTGCCATCAGCGGGACAGGGAACACCGGGGAGCTGTTTTTT. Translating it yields CAISGTGNTGELFF.

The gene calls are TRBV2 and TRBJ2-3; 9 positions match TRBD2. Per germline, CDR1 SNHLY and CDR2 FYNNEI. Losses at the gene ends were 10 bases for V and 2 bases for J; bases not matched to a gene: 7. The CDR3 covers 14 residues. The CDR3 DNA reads TGTGCCACAGGGACTAGCCCCACCACAGATACGCAGTATTTT. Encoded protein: CATGTSPTTDTQYF.

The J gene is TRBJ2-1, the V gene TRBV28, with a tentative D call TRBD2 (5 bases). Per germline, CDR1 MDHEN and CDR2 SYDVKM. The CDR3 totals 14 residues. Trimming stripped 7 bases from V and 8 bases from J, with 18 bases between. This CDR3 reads CASKRAARYDEQFF. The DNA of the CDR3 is TGTGCCAGCAAGAGGGCTGCTCGATACGATGAGCAGTTCTTC. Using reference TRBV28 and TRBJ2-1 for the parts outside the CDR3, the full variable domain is DVKVTQSSRYLVKRTGEKVFLECVQDMDHENMFWYRQDPGLGLRLIYFSYDVKMKEKGDIPEGYSVSREKKERFSLILESASTNQTSMYLCASKRAARYDEQFFGPGTRLTVL.

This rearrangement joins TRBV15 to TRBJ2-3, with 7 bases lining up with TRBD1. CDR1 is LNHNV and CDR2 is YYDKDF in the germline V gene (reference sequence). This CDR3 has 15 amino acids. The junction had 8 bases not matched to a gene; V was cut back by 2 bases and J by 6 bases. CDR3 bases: TGTGCCACCAGCAGACCCGGACAGGCGAGGGATACGCAGTATTTT. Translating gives CATSRPGQARDTQYF.

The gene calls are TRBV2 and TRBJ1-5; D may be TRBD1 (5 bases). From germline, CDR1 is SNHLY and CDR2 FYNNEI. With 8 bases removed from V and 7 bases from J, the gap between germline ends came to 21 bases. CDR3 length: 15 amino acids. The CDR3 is CASGMGRGEGQPQHF. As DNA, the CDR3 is TGTGCCAGCGGCATGGGTCGGGGGGAGGGCCAGCCCCAGCATTTT.

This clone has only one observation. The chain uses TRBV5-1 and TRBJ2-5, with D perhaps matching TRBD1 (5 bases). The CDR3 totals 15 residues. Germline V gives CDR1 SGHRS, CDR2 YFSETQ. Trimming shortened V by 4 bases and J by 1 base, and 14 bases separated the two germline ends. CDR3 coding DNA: TGCGCCAGCAGCCCCGTAGGACACTCCCAAGAGACCCAGTACTTC. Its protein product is CASSPVGHSQETQYF.

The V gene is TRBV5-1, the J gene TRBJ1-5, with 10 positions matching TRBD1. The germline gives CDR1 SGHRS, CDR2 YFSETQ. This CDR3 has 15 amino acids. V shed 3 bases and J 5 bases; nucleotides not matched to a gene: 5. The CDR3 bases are TGCGCCAGCAGCTGGGGACAGGGGAGGGATCAGCCCCAGCATTTT. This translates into CASSWGQGRDQPQHF. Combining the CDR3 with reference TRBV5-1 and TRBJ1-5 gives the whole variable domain KAGVTQTPRYLIKTRGQQVTLSCSPISGHRSVSWYQQTPGQGLQFLFEYFSETQRNKGNFPGRFSGRQFSNSRSEMNVSTLELGDSALYLCASSWGQGRDQPQHFGDGTRLSIL.

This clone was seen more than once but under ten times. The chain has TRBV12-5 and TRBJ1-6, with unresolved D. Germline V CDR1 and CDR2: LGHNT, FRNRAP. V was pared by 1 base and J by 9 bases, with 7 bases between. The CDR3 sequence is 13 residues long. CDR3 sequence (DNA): TGTGCTAGTGGTTTGGAAGGCGGTTCACCCCTCCACTTT. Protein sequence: CASGLEGGSPLHF.

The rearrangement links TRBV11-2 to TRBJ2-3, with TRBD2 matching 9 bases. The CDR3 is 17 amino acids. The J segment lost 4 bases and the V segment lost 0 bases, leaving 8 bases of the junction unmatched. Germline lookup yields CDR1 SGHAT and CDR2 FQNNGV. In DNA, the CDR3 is TGTGCCAGCAGCTTAGAGGCCGCGGGGGGGAACTCAGATACGCAGTATTTT. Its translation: CASSLEAAGGNSDTQYF. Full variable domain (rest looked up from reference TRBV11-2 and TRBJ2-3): EAGVAQSPRYKIIEKRQSVAFWCNPISGHATLYWYQQILGQGPKLLIQFQNNGVVDDSQLPKDRFSAERLKGVDSTLKIQPAKLEDSAVYLCASSLEAAGGNSDTQYFGPGTRLTVL.

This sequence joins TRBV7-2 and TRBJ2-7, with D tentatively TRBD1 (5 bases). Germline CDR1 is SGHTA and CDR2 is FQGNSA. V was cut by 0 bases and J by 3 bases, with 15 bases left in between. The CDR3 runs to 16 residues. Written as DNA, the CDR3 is TGTGCCAGCAGCTTAGCAGGGGTCTACGTAGGCTACGAGCAGTACTTC. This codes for CASSLAGVYVGYEQYF.

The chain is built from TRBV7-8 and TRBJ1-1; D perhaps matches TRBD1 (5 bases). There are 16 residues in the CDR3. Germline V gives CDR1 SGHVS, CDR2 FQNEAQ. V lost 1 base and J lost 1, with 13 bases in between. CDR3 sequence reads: CASSLGRGRRNTEAFF. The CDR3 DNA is TGTGCCAGCAGCTTAGGGCGGGGGAGGAGGAACACTGAAGCTTTCTTT.

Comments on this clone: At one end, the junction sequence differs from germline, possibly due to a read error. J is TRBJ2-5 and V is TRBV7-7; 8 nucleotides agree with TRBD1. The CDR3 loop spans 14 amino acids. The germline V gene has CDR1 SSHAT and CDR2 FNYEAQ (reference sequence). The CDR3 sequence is CASSRQGRGETQYF. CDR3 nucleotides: TGTGCTAGCAGCCGACAGGGGAGAGGGGAGACCCAGTACTTC. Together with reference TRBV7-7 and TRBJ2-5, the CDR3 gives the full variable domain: GAGVSQSPRYKVTKRGQDVTLRCDPISSHATLYWYQQALGQGPEFLTYFNYEAQPDKSGLPSDRFSAERPEGSISTLTIQRTEQRDSAMYRCASSRQGRGETQYFGPGTRLLVL.

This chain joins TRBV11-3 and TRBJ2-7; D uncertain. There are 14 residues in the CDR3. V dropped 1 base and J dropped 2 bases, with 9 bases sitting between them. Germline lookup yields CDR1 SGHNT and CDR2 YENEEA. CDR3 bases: TGTGCCAGCAGCTTAGGCACCCGCGCCTACGAGCAGTACTTC. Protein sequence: CASSLGTRAYEQYF.

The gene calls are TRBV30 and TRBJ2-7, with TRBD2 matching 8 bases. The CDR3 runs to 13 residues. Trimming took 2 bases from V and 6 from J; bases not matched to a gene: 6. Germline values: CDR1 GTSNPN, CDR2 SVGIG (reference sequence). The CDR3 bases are TGTGCCTGGAGTTCCGGACTAGCAGGCGAGCAGTACTTC. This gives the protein CAWSSGLAGEQYF.

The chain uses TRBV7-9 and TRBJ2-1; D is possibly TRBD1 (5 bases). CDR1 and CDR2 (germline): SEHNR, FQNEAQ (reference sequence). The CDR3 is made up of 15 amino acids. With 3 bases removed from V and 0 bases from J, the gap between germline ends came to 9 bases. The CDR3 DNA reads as TGTGCCAGCAGCTTCGCGACAGTCTCCTACAATGAGCAGTTCTTC. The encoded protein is CASSFATVSYNEQFF.

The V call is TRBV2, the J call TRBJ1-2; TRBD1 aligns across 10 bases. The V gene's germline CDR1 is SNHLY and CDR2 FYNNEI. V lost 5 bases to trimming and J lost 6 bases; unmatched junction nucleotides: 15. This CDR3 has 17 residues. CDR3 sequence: CASSSNGLLTGGDGYTF. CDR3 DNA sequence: TGTGCCAGCAGTTCTAACGGATTACTGACAGGGGGCGATGGCTACACCTTC.